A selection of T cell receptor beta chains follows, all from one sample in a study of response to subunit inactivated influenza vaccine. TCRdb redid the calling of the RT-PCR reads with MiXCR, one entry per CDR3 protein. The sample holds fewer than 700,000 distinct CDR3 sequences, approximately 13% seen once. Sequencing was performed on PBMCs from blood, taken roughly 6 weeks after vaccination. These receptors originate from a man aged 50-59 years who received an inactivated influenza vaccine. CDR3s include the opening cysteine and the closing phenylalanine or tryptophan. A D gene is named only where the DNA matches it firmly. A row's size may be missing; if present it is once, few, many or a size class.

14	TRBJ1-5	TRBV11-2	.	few	TGTGCCAGCAGCCACTCGACAGCGGATCAGCCCCAGCATTTT	CASSHSTADQPQHF
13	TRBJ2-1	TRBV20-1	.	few	TGCAGTGCTAGAGTTGACACCCACAATGAGCAGTTCTTC	CSARVDTHNEQFF
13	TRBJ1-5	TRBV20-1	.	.	TGCAGTGCTTGGACCGAGGGGAGACAGCCCCAGCATTTT	CSAWTEGRQPQHF
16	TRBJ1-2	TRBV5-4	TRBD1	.	TGTGCCAGCAGCCCGAGGACAGGGGGCGACTACGCTGGCTACACCTTC	CASSPRTGGDYAGYTF
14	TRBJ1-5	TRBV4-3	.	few	TGCGCCAGCAGCCAAGATCTTACTGTCACGGCCCAGCATTTT	CASSQDLTVTAQHF
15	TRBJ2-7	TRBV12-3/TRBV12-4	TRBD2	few	TGTGCCAGCAGTCCCAGGACTAGCGGGAGCCACGAGCAGTACTTC	CASSPRTSGSHEQYF
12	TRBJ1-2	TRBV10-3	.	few	TGTGCCATCAGAGTCCAGGGATCTGGCTACACCTTC	CAIRVQGSGYTF
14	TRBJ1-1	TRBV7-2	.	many	TGTGCCAGCAGCTCGCAGGGCACCAACACTGAAGCTTTCTTT	CASSSQGTNTEAFF
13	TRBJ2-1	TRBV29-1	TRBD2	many	TGCAGCGGCAGCGGGAGGTCCTACAATGAGCAGTTCTTC	CSGSGRSYNEQFF
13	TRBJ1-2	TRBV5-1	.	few	TGCGCCAGCAGCTTAAACAGGGCGGATGGCTACACCTTC	CASSLNRADGYTF
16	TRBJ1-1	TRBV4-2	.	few	TGTGCCAGCAGCCAAGAGACAGTCGGGGTGAACACTGAAGCTTTCTTT	CASSQETVGVNTEAFF
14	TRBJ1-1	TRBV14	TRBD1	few	TGTGCCAGCAGCATGTGGACAGGGAGGACTGAAGCTTTCTTT	CASSMWTGRTEAFF
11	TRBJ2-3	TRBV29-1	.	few	TGCAGCGTTAAAAGCACAGATACGCAGTATTTT	CSVKSTDTQYF
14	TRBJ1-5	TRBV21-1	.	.	TGTGCCAGCAGCAAAGGGGCCGAGAATCAGCCCCAGCATTTT	CASSKGAENQPQHF
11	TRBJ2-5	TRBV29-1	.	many	TGCAGCGTTAGGCCCGTGGAGACCCAGTACTTC	CSVRPVETQYF
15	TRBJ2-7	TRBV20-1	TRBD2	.	TGCAGTGCTAGAGACGTACGGGGGGGCCTTAGCGAGCAGTACTTC	CSARDVRGGLSEQYF
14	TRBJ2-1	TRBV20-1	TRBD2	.	TGCAGTGCTCTACGGACTAGCGGTAACAATGAGCAGTTCTTC	CSALRTSGNNEQFF
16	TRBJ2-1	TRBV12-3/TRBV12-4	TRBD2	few	TGTGCCAGCAGTCCCAGCGGGGGGGCCTTCTACAATGAGCAGTTCTTC	CASSPSGGAFYNEQFF
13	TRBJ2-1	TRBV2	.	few	TGTGCCAGCAGTGAAATTACAGACAATGAGCAGTTCTTC	CASSEITDNEQFF
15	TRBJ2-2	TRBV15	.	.	TGTGCCACCGTCGACAGGCTCACGAACACCGGGGAGCTGTTTTTT	CATVDRLTNTGELFF
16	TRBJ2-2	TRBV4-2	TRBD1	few	TGTGCCAGCAGCCAAGCCGGACAGGGTGAAACCGGGGAGCTGTTTTTT	CASSQAGQGETGELFF
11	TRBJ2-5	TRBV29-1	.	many	TGCAGCGTTGACCGCCAAGAGACCCAGTACTTC	CSVDRQETQYF
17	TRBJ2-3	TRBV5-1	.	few	TGCGCCAGCAGCTTGGAGGGAAGAGGGTCTAGCACAGATACGCAGTATTTT	CASSLEGRGSSTDTQYF
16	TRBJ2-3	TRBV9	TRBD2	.	TGTGCCAGCAGCCTCCCCGGACTAGGTGCAGCAGATACGCAGTATTTT	CASSLPGLGAADTQYF
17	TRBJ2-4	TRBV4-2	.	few	TGTGCCAGCAGCCCCGACGGAGACATGGGGGCCAAAAACATTCAGTACTTC	CASSPDGDMGAKNIQYF
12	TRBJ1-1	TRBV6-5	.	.	TGTGCCACGAGGAGGGGCCACACTGAAGCTTTCTTT	CATRRGHTEAFF
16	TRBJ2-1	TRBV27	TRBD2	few	TGTGCCAGCAGTTCCCCGTCGAGCGGGGGGCGGAATGAGCAGTTCTTC	CASSSPSSGGRNEQFF
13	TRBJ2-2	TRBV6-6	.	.	TGTGCCAGCAACTCCGAGGGCACCGGGGAGCTGTTTTTT	CASNSEGTGELFF